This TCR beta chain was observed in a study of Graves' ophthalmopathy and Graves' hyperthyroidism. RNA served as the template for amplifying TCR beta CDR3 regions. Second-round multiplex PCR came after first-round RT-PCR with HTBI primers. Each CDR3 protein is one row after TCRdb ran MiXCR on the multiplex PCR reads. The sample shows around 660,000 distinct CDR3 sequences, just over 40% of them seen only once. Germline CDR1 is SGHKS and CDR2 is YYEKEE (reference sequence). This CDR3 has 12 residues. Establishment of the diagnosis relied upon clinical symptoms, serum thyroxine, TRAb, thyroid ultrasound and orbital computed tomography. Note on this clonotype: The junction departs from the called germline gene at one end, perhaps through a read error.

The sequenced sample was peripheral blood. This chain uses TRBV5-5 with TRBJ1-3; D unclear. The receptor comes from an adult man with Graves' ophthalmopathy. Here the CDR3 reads CAGSFGGNTIYF. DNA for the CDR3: TGTGCCGGCAGCTTTGGGGGAAACACCATATATTTT. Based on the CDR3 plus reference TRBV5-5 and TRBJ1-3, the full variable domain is DAGVTQSPTHLIKTRGQQVTLRCSPISGHKSVSWYQQVLGQGPQFIFQYYEKEERGRGNFPDRFSARQFPNYSSELNVNALLLGDSALYLCAGSFGGNTIYFGEGSWLTVV.